Shown below are 20 T cell receptor beta chains from a single sample sequenced in a study of shared clonotypes between healthy human individuals. Cells designated naive CD8 were CD45RO-negative and were positively selected for CCR7, with terminally differentiated effector memory CD45RA+ cells excluded. Repertoires were generated with immunoSEQ multiplex PCR, while TCRdb's copy carries only in-frame clones and drops some. The data show over 2,000,000 clones, roughly 93% seen once. Sequencing used naive CD8+ T cells from PBMCs. All receptors derive from a man aged 18-30 years in good health. Some clones in this sample may be carry-over from other donors' samples.

About this clone: Distinct nucleotide sequences in the sample also encode this CDR3. V is TRBV7-9 and J is TRBJ2-7, with TRBD2 as a possible D gene (5 bases). The V and J ends lost 1 base and 2 bases respectively, with 9 bases between them. Germline values: CDR1 SEHNR, CDR2 FQNEAQ (reference sequence). The length of the CDR3 is 14 residues. The CDR3 is CASSLGGSPYEQYF. CDR3 nucleotide sequence: TGTGCCAGCAGCTTAGGAGGGAGCCCCTACGAGCAGTACTTC.

The chain combines TRBV29-1 with TRBJ2-5; TRBD2 is a possible D gene (5 bases). V lost 7 bases and J lost 0, with 9 bases in between. Germline CDR1 is SQVTM and CDR2 is ANQGSEA. The CDR3 has 12 amino acids. The CDR3 DNA sequence: TGCAGCGCCGCGGGCGACCAAGAGACCCAGTACTTC. Its translation is CSAAGDQETQYF.

The V gene is TRBV11-2, the J gene TRBJ1-1, with D possibly being TRBD1 (6 bases). Trimming cost V 3 bases and J 4 bases, with 18 bases left between them. The CDR3 sequence is 16 residues long. The germline CDR1 and CDR2 sequences are SGHAT and FQNNGV. The CDR3: CASSFVNTGHRTEAFF. The CDR3 DNA reads TGTGCCAGCAGCTTCGTCAACACAGGGCATCGCACTGAAGCTTTCTTT.

The gene calls are TRBV27 and TRBJ2-7, with D perhaps TRBD1 (6 bases). Germline lookup yields CDR1 MNHEY and CDR2 SMNVEV (reference sequence). CDR3 length: 12 residues. Deletions cut 3 bases from V and 6 bases from J, with 9 bases between. CDR3 residues: CASSFPGAEQYF. The CDR3 coding sequence is TGTGCCAGCAGTTTCCCAGGGGCCGAGCAGTACTTC.

On this clone: Other DNA sequences from this sample encode an identical CDR3 as well. The rearrangement joins TRBV4-1 to TRBJ1-2, with 8 bases aligning to TRBD1. V was pared by 0 bases and J by 4 bases, with 4 bases of the junction left unmatched. The CDR3 runs 15 residues. The germline V gene encodes CDR1 MGHRA and CDR2 YSYEKL. CDR3 nucleotide sequence: TGCGCCAGCAGCCAAGACAGGGGGCGCGGCTATGGCTACACCTTC. It encodes CASSQDRGRGYGYTF.

The CDR3 region has the DNA TGCGCCAGCAGCCCTGGGGGCAGCGTGACAGATACGCAGTATTTT. It yields the protein CASSPGGSVTDTQYF. This chain joins TRBV10-2 and TRBJ2-3; tentative D call: TRBD1 (6 bases). In germline, CDR1 is WSHSY, CDR2 SAAADI. The CDR3 runs 15 residues. Trimming stripped 6 bases from V and 3 bases from J, with 16 bases between.

The chain is built from TRBV7-3 and TRBJ1-5, with D unresolved. With 5 bases removed from V and 6 bases from J, the gap between germline ends came to 11 bases. The CDR3 consists of 13 residues. The germline V gene encodes CDR1 SGHTA and CDR2 FQGTGA. As DNA, the CDR3 is TGTGCCAGCAGCCTCCGAGGCGGTCAGCCCCAGCATTTT. Amino acids: CASSLRGGQPQHF.

The chain combines TRBV7-9 with TRBJ2-7, with 10 bases matching TRBD2. The germline CDR1 and CDR2 sequences are SEHNR and FQNEAQ (reference sequence). This CDR3 comprises 13 residues. The V gene end was trimmed by 6 bases and the J gene end by 3 bases; junction bases not matched to a gene: 2. CDR3 nucleotide sequence: TGTGCCAGCAGAGGGACTAGCGACTACGAGCAGTACTTC. Translation gives CASRGTSDYEQYF.

This clone was observed a few times. This CDR3 is also generated by other DNA sequences in the sample. The gene calls are TRBV6-5 and TRBJ1-2, with 9 nucleotides matching TRBD1. The CDR3 length is 14 residues. Germline V gene sequence: CDR1 MNHEY, CDR2 SVGAGI. V lost 0 bases to trimming and J lost 5 bases; unmatched junction nucleotides: 1. The CDR3 loop reads CASSYSGQGYGYTF. CDR3 bases: TGTGCCAGCAGTTACTCGGGACAGGGATATGGCTACACCTTC.

The chain is built from TRBV28 and TRBJ2-7, with a tentative D call TRBD2 (7 bases). The V end was cut by 2 bases, the J end by 5 bases, with 16 bases between. The CDR3 extends over 15 amino acids. Germline V lookup: CDR1 MDHEN, CDR2 SYDVKM. The CDR3 DNA reads TGTGCCAGCAGTTTAGGGAGGGGGAGTCTCGACGAGCAGTACTTC. Its translation: CASSLGRGSLDEQYF.

This rearrangement joins TRBV28 to TRBJ2-7, with unresolved D. The CDR3 contains 12 residues. Germline CDR1 MDHEN, CDR2 SYDVKM. V was cut by 4 bases and J by 4 bases, with 8 bases left in between. The chain's CDR3 is CASSSESYEQYF. CDR3 sequence (DNA): TGTGCCAGCAGTTCCGAGAGTTACGAGCAGTACTTC. The full variable domain, rest sourced from reference TRBV28 and TRBJ2-7, is DVKVTQSSRYLVKRTGEKVFLECVQDMDHENMFWYRQDPGLGLRLIYFSYDVKMKEKGDIPEGYSVSREKKERFSLILESASTNQTSMYLCASSSESYEQYFGPGTRLTVT.

The V call is TRBV9, the J call TRBJ2-7; 9 bases are a match to TRBD2. CDR3 length: 15 amino acids. Trimming cost V 1 base and J 6 bases; bases outside gene matches: 8. Germline values: CDR1 SGDLS, CDR2 YYNGEE. The CDR3 nucleotides are TGTGCCAGCAGCGTAAGTGGCGGGAGGGCCTCCGAGCAGTACTTC. Its translation: CASSVSGGRASEQYF.

The CDR3 spells CASSFGGVYGYTF. DNA for the CDR3: TGTGCCAGCAGCTTTGGTGGGGTTTATGGCTACACCTTC. The chain is built from TRBV7-8 and TRBJ1-2; D not certain. Trimming removed 3 bases from V and 5 bases from J, with 10 bases in between. The CDR3 is made up of 13 amino acids. CDR1 is SGHVS, CDR2 FQNEAQ, per germline.

The V and J genes are TRBV7-9 and TRBJ2-7, with 8 positions matching TRBD1. Germline V gene lookup returns CDR1 SEHNR and CDR2 FQNEAQ (reference sequence). Unmatched junction bases numbered 10, after V lost 3 bases and J lost 6 bases. This CDR3 region has 15 residues. The CDR3 nucleotides read TGTGCCAGCAGCTTTGGGGTGGGGACAGGCGTCGAGCAGTACTTC. It is translated as CASSFGVGTGVEQYF. The whole variable domain, remainder taken from reference TRBV7-9 and TRBJ2-7, is DTGVSQNPRHKITKRGQNVTFRCDPISEHNRLYWYRQTLGQGPEFLTYFQNEAQLEKSRLLSDRFSAERPKGSFSTLEIQRTEQGDSAMYLCASSFGVGTGVEQYFGPGTRLTVT.

This clone was seen a single time. The V call is TRBV5-4, the J call TRBJ2-2, with D possibly being TRBD1 or TRBD2 (6 bases each). The germline gives CDR1 SGHNT, CDR2 YYREEE (reference sequence). Trimming left V 5 bases short and J 5 bases short, with 16 bases between. This CDR3 has 15 amino acids. The CDR3 region is CASSLGGPSTGELFF. The CDR3 bases are TGTGCCAGCAGTCTTGGGGGGCCCTCAACCGGGGAGCTGTTTTTT.

This sequence joins TRBV28 and TRBJ1-1; perhaps TRBD1 as D (5 bases). V was clipped by 5 bases and J by 0 bases, with 16 bases between them. The CDR3 covers 16 residues. Germline CDR1 reads MDHEN; CDR2 reads SYDVKM. This CDR3 is CASSPMRAGMNTEAFF. CDR3 DNA: TGTGCCAGCAGTCCAATGCGGGCAGGGATGAACACTGAAGCTTTCTTT. Variable domain in full (rest from reference TRBV28 and TRBJ1-1): DVKVTQSSRYLVKRTGEKVFLECVQDMDHENMFWYRQDPGLGLRLIYFSYDVKMKEKGDIPEGYSVSREKKERFSLILESASTNQTSMYLCASSPMRAGMNTEAFFGQGTRLTVV.

The V call is TRBV7-9, the J call TRBJ1-2; D remains unclear. Trimming removed 5 bases at V and 4 bases at J, with 20 bases between. The CDR3 covers 16 residues. The V gene's germline CDR1 is SEHNR and CDR2 FQNEAQ (reference sequence). The CDR3 region has the DNA TGTGCCAGCAGCCAACAATCCCGGGGTCTTGGCTATGGCTACACCTTC. Translated, it gives CASSQQSRGLGYGYTF.

V is TRBV29-1 and J is TRBJ2-5; D gene ambiguous. V dropped 4 bases and J dropped 5 bases, with 17 bases sitting between them. CDR1 is SQVTM and CDR2 is ANQGSEA in the germline V gene. This CDR3 region has 14 residues. The CDR3 spells CSVVVGERSETQYF. In nucleotides, the CDR3 is TGCAGCGTTGTCGTAGGTGAGCGTTCCGAGACCCAGTACTTC.

The gene calls are TRBV6-4 and TRBJ2-2; possibly TRBD2 for D (6 bases). Germline CDR1 is MRHNA and CDR2 is SNTAGT. The ends were cut back, 7 bases at V and 1 base at J, with 13 bases in the middle. The CDR3 is 15 residues long. The CDR3 sequence: CASTRDSGNTGELFF. The CDR3 DNA follows: TGTGCCAGCACCCGTGATAGCGGGAACACCGGGGAGCTGTTTTTT.

The chain combines TRBV6-1 with TRBJ1-3; D remains ambiguous. V lost 2 bases to trimming and J lost 0 bases, with 11 bases between them. CDR3 length: 16 amino acids. Germline V gene sequence: CDR1 MNHNS, CDR2 SASEGT. CDR3 sequence (DNA): TGTGCCAGCAGTGAATTTCTGACTCTCTCTGGAAACACCATATATTTT. This sequence encodes CASSEFLTLSGNTIYF.